The following is a T cell receptor beta chain sequence with its context. The sample originates from a study of blood T cell repertoires in COVID-19. The overall study: Sites in the United States, Italy and Spain provided acute and convalescent COVID-19 samples.

Original methodology: Counts of nucleated cells, estimated from reference gene primer amplification, were obtained. TCRdb keeps only in-frame clones here, not all; method: immunoSEQ multiplex PCR. V and J calls plus clone size are reproduced from that table; the DNA served to infer D and trimming. This table holds nearly 350,000 clones, around 90% found once. V lost 5 bases and J lost 0; bases outside the gene matches: 12. Germline V gene sequence: CDR1 LNHDA, CDR2 SQIVND (reference sequence). The CDR3 extends over 18 amino acids. The material sequenced was peripheral blood. This TCR was recovered from a woman aged 18-29 years who had recovered from COVID-19. This chain connects TRBV19 to TRBJ1-4, with 7 bases lining up with TRBD1. CDR3 sequence reads: CASSPNRQGSATNEKLFF. CDR3 in DNA: TGTGCCAGTAGTCCAAATCGACAGGGTTCTGCAACTAATGAAAAACTGTTTTTT.